Listed below are T cell receptor beta chains from one sample, sequenced in a study of CD8 T cells in Susac syndrome. TCRdb passed the immunoSEQ multiplex PCR reads through MiXCR, listing each CDR3 protein once. The profile covers 100,000 to 150,000 distinct CDR3 sequences, with approximately 96% appearing a single time and 0.11% to 0.15% taken by the ten largest. Specimen: CD4+ T cells from PBMCs. These TCRs come from a human donor with Susac syndrome. Both conserved end residues are part of each CDR3. Fields, in order: V gene, J gene, D gene, CDR3 protein, CDR3 DNA. The D gene is left open where the match is weak.

TRBV29-1	TRBJ1-2	.	CSAQGRDYGYTF	TGCAGCGCTCAAGGGCGGGACTATGGCTACACCTTC
TRBV5-1	TRBJ2-1	TRBD1	CASSSMGQGVYNEQFF	TGCGCCAGCAGCTCGATGGGACAGGGAGTCTACAATGAGCAGTTCTTC
TRBV29-1	TRBJ1-1	.	CSVAYGMNTEAFF	TGCAGCGTTGCGTACGGGATGAACACTGAAGCTTTCTTT
TRBV20-1	TRBJ2-1	.	CSARATASSYNEQFF	TGCAGTGCCCGAGCCACTGCGAGCTCCTACAATGAGCAGTTCTTC
TRBV6-2/TRBV6-3	TRBJ2-5	TRBD2	CASTRAGEETQYF	TGTGCCAGTACCCGAGCGGGAGAGGAGACCCAGTACTTC
TRBV29-1	TRBJ2-3	TRBD2	CSVAPGLAIADTQYF	TGCAGCGTAGCGCCGGGACTAGCAATAGCAGATACGCAGTATTTT
TRBV6-5	TRBJ1-1	.	CASSPKPNTEAFF	TGTGCCAGCAGTCCTAAGCCGAACACTGAAGCTTTCTTT
TRBV12-3/TRBV12-4	TRBJ1-2	TRBD1	CASSLGTANYGYTF	TGTGCCAGCAGTCTTGGGACAGCTAACTATGGCTACACCTTC
TRBV20-1	TRBJ2-5	TRBD2	CSAGGLAGGLDGETQYF	TGCAGTGCTGGAGGACTAGCGGGAGGGCTCGATGGGGAGACCCAGTACTTC
TRBV6-5	TRBJ2-7	.	CASRSRGFSEQYF	TGTGCCAGCAGATCAAGGGGTTTTAGCGAGCAGTACTTC
TRBV30	TRBJ1-2	TRBD1	CAWRETGTANYGYTF	TGTGCCTGGAGAGAAACCGGGACAGCTAACTATGGCTACACCTTC
TRBV27	TRBJ2-3	TRBD1	CAPPSGTAYTDTQYF	TGTGCCCCCCCCTCCGGGACAGCCTACACAGATACGCAGTATTTT
TRBV3-1	TRBJ2-1	.	CASRDVSDEQFF	TGTGCCAGCAGAGACGTAAGCGATGAGCAGTTCTTC
TRBV20-1	TRBJ2-3	TRBD2	CSAREGAGGPADTQYF	TGCAGTGCTAGAGAGGGGGCGGGAGGGCCGGCAGATACGCAGTATTTT
TRBV20-1	TRBJ2-7	.	CSARTAKGSYEQYF	TGCAGTGCTCGGACTGCCAAGGGCTCCTACGAGCAGTACTTC
TRBV20-1	TRBJ2-1	.	CSASDGGSYNEQFF	TGCAGTGCTAGCGACGGGGGCTCCTACAATGAGCAGTTCTTC
TRBV20-1	TRBJ2-3	.	CSASTKASTKYPDTQYF	TGCAGTGCTAGTACAAAGGCTAGCACCAAGTACCCAGATACGCAGTATTTT
TRBV5-1	TRBJ1-1	.	CASSLAAGGGANTEAFF	TGCGCCAGCAGCTTGGCCGCAGGAGGAGGGGCGAACACTGAAGCTTTCTTT
TRBV7-7	TRBJ2-1	.	CASSPGGEPWNEQFF	TGTGCTAGCAGCCCAGGGGGGGAGCCGTGGAATGAGCAGTTCTTC
TRBV11-2	TRBJ2-1	.	CASSLEPGGEQFF	TGTGCCAGCAGCTTAGAACCCGGCGGTGAGCAGTTCTTC
TRBV13	TRBJ2-7	TRBD2	CASSLGRLAGASNF	TGTGCCAGCAGCTTAGGTCGGCTAGCGGGAGCCTCGAACTTC
TRBV24-1	TRBJ2-1	TRBD2	CATSVRRESGNEQFF	TGTGCCACCAGTGTACGGCGGGAGTCAGGAAATGAGCAGTTCTTC
TRBV7-8	TRBJ2-5	.	CALGKETQYF	TGTGCCCTGGGGAAAGAGACCCAGTACTTC
TRBV7-9	TRBJ1-1	.	CASSVLGRVNTEAFF	TGTGCCAGCAGCGTCCTAGGGAGGGTCAACACTGAAGCTTTCTTT